Presented here are 12 T cell receptor beta chains from one specimen sequenced in a study of T cells in Graves' hyperthyroidism and ophthalmopathy. Using RNA transcripts as the source, TCR beta CDR3 regions were amplified. Using the HTBI primer set, a first-round RT-PCR was run on the TCR CDR3. TCRdb redid the calling of the multiplex PCR reads with MiXCR, one entry per CDR3 protein. The sample has 650,000 to 850,000 distinct CDR3 sequences, around 20% seen once. Specimen: blood. These receptors all stem from a woman aged 45-60 years with Graves' hyperthyroidism that later progressed to Graves' ophthalmopathy.

This clonotype came up many times. This rearrangement joins TRBV27 to TRBJ2-5; D gene uncertain. The length of the CDR3 is 13 residues. Trimming took off 5 bases at V and 7 bases at J, with 14 bases between the two ends. Germline values: CDR1 MNHEY, CDR2 SMNVEV (reference sequence). The CDR3 DNA sequence: TGTGCCAGCAGTGGTACAACGGCAGGGACCCAGTACTTC. Translating it yields CASSGTTAGTQYF.

V usage is TRBV9 and J usage is TRBJ2-5; D tentatively fits TRBD1 or TRBD2 (6 bases each). The CDR3 runs to 14 residues. CDR1 is SGDLS and CDR2 is YYNGEE in the germline V gene. Deletions cut 8 bases from V and 3 bases from J, with 17 bases between. DNA of the CDR3: TGTGCCAGTACACAGGGAGGACTGAAAGAGACCCAGTACTTC. Its protein product is CASTQGGLKETQYF.

There are a few counts of this clonotype. J is TRBJ2-3 and V is TRBV6-1, with 8 bases fitting TRBD2. CDR1 and CDR2 from the germline V gene are MNHNS and SASEGT. This CDR3 spans 15 amino acids. The V gene end was trimmed by 5 bases and the J gene end by 3 bases; junction bases not matched to a gene: 7. Written as DNA, the CDR3 is TGTGCCAGCAGTTACCGGGGGGGGGTAACAGATACGCAGTATTTT. This gives the protein CASSYRGGVTDTQYF.

V usage is TRBV10-3 and J usage is TRBJ2-7; D is possibly TRBD2 (6 bases). The germline gives CDR1 ENHRY, CDR2 SYGVKD. The CDR3 is 13 amino acids. V lost 2 bases and J 4 bases, leaving 9 bases between the germline ends. CDR3 DNA: TGTGCCATCAGTGAGGGACTACCGTACGAGCAGTACTTC. Translating gives CAISEGLPYEQYF.

This sequence joins TRBV19 and TRBJ2-2; TRBD1 or TRBD2 may be the D gene (6 bases each). Germline-derived CDR1 and CDR2 are LNHDA and SQIVND (reference sequence). V lost 6 bases to trimming and J lost 4 bases, with 15 bases between them. The CDR3 sequence is 15 residues long. The chain's CDR3 is CASRSGGRVTGELFF. CDR3 DNA: TGTGCCAGTAGATCCGGGGGCAGGGTCACCGGGGAGCTGTTTTTT. Supplemented by reference TRBV19 and TRBJ2-2, the full variable domain reads DGGITQSPKYLFRKEGQNVTLSCEQNLNHDAMYWYRQDPGQGLRLIYYSQIVNDFQKGDIAEGYSVSREKKESFPLTVTSAQKNPTAFYLCASRSGGRVTGELFFGEGSRLTVL.

This chain joins TRBV7-8 and TRBJ1-1; a possible D gene is TRBD1 (5 bases). CDR1 and CDR2 (germline): SGHVS, FQNEAQ. Trimming shortened V by 0 bases and J by 1 base, and 15 bases separated the two germline ends. The CDR3 covers 17 residues. The CDR3 nucleotides read TGTGCCAGCAGCTTAGCTTCGACCGGACAAACGAACACTGAAGCTTTCTTT. Translation gives CASSLASTGQTNTEAFF.

This chain connects TRBV3-1 to TRBJ2-7, with D tentatively TRBD1 (5 bases). CDR1 is LGHDT, CDR2 YNNKEL, per germline (reference sequence). The CDR3 runs 13 residues. V was pared by 3 bases and J by 5 bases, with 11 bases between. The CDR3 DNA follows: TGTGCCAGCAGCCAGATCCAGGGTAACGAGCAGTACTTC. Protein: CASSQIQGNEQYF.

Note on this clonotype: Possible read error: a much larger clone is one base away. This chain links TRBV6-1 with TRBJ1-6; a weak D match, TRBD1 (6 bases). Germline values: CDR1 MNHNS, CDR2 SASEGT. V lost 6 bases, J lost 8 bases, and 26 bases lay in between. This CDR3 has 18 amino acids. The CDR3 sequence is CASSKMAPIGGGDSPLHF. The CDR3 nucleotides are TGTGCCAGCAGCAAAATGGCTCCCATTGGGGGCGGTGATTCACCCCTCCACTTT.

The rearrangement links TRBV29-1 to TRBJ1-2, with D perhaps matching TRBD1 (5 bases). Trimming took off 0 bases at V and 2 bases at J, with 10 bases between the two ends. In germline, CDR1 is SQVTM, CDR2 ANQGSEA. This CDR3 has 14 residues. The CDR3 nucleotides read TGCAGCGTTGAAGATCCGACAGTCAACTATGGCTACACCTTC. Amino acids: CSVEDPTVNYGYTF.

The genes are TRBV6-1 and TRBJ2-2, with TRBD1 matching 8 bases. J was trimmed by 6 bases and V by 5 bases; bases with no gene match: 5. Germline assignment: CDR1 MNHNS and CDR2 SASEGT. The CDR3 runs 14 residues. CDR3 loop: CASSTDRAPGELFF. The CDR3 coding sequence is TGTGCCAGCAGTACGGACAGGGCTCCCGGGGAGCTGTTTTTT.

This clonotype has only a few counts. This rearrangement joins TRBV6-2 or TRBV6-3 to TRBJ1-1; maybe TRBD1 (5 bases). Between the trimmed V and J ends, which lost 0 bases and 8 bases, there was a span of 19 bases. The CDR3 length is 16 residues. CDR1 MNHEY and CDR2 SVGEGT come from the germline V gene. The CDR3 loop reads CASSYSWTPRGGEAFF. The CDR3 bases are TGTGCCAGCAGTTACTCGTGGACACCTCGCGGCGGGGAAGCTTTCTTT.

In this sample, this clonotype turned up many times. The rearrangement joins TRBV3-1 to TRBJ2-1, with 8 bases identical to TRBD1. Germline V CDR1 and CDR2: LGHDT, YNNKEL (reference sequence). V trimming: 3 bases; J trimming: 7 bases; junction bases outside the gene matches: 8. This CDR3 has 15 residues. The CDR3 spells CASSQGAGGKNEQFF. The CDR3 nucleotides read TGTGCCAGCAGCCAGGGCGCAGGGGGCAAGAATGAGCAGTTCTTC.